This T cell receptor beta chain emerged from a study of cytomegalovirus exposure and HLA in healthy donors. Notes on this clone: Its specificity is not known.

J lost 5 bases, V lost 6 bases, and 7 bases had no gene match. Germline lookup yields CDR1 SNHLY and CDR2 FYNNEI. The CDR3 consists of 14 residues. Both 60 Vbeta primers and 13 Jbeta primers went into the PCR. Clones were read by immunoSEQ multiplex PCR, and TCRdb kept only the in-frame ones, dropping some. The table lists roughly 250,000 clones, approximately 84% of them singletons. Study findings and constraints: Later, an analysis found that common viral pathogens appeared to be linked with several of the most significant clusters. Researchers left out some V segments, among them TRBV6-2 and TRBV6-3, as indistinguishable.

This TCR was recovered from a woman aged 40 to 49 in good health and CMV-seropositive. V is TRBV2 and J is TRBJ1-2; the match to TRBD1 covers 9 bases. Sequences were obtained from PBMCs. This CDR3 reads CASSPQGAGYGYTF. CDR3 sequence (DNA): TGTGCCAGCAGCCCACAGGGGGCTGGATATGGCTACACCTTC. The full variable domain, with the rest looked up from reference TRBV2 and TRBJ1-2, is EPEVTQTPSHQVTQMGQEVILRCVPISNHLYFYWYRQILGQKVEFLVSFYNNEISEKSEIFDDQFSVERPDGSNFTLKIRSTKLEDSAMYFCASSPQGAGYGYTFGSGTRLTVV.